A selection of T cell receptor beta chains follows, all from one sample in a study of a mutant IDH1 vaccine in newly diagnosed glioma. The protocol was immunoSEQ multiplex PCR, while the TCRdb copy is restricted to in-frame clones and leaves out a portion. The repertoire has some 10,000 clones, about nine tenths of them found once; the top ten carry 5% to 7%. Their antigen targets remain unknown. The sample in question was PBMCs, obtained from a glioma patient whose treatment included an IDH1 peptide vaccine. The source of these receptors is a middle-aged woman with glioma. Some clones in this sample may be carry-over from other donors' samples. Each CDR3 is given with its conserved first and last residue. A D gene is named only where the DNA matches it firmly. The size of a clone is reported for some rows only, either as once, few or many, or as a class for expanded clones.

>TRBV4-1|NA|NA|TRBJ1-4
CASSRGVIREKLFF
TGCGCCAGCAGCCGAGGCGTAATACGGGAAAAACTGTTTTTT
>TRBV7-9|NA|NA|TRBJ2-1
CASSLGPSNEQFF
TGTGCCAGCAGCTTGGGTCCTAGCAATGAGCAGTTCTTC
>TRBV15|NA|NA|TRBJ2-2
CATSRPLTGPGELFF
TGTGCCACCAGCAGACCTCTCACAGGGCCCGGGGAGCTGTTTTTT
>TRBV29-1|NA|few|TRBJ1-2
CSVRKGLDGYTF
TGCAGCGTTCGGAAGGGTTTGGATGGCTACACCTTC
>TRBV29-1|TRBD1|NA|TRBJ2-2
CSVWDRGGNTGELFF
TGCAGCGTTTGGGACAGGGGCGGGAACACCGGGGAGCTGTTTTTT
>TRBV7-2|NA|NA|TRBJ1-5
CASGGSNQPQHF
TGTGCCAGCGGGGGGAGCAATCAGCCCCAGCATTTT
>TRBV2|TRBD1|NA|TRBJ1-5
CASSGHTGEGNQPQHF
TGTGCCAGCAGTGGCCATACAGGGGAGGGCAATCAGCCCCAGCATTTT
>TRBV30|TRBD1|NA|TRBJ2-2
CAWLRGRTGELFF
TGTGCCTGGCTAAGGGGGCGCACCGGGGAGCTGTTTTTT
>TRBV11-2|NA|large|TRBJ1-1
CASSPGSKGTEAFF
TGTGCCAGCAGCCCCGGGTCCAAGGGCACTGAAGCTTTCTTT
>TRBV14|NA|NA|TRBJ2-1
CASSQTGAYNEQFF
TGTGCCAGCAGCCAGACGGGGGCCTACAATGAGCAGTTCTTC
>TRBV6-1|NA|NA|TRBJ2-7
CASSPSHSRSYEQYF
TGTGCCAGCAGCCCTTCACATTCTAGATCCTACGAGCAGTACTTC
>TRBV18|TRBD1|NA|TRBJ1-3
CASSPGTDSGNTIYF
TGTGCCAGCTCACCGGGGACAGACTCTGGAAACACCATATATTTT
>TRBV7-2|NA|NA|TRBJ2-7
CASSRFRGASYEQYF
TGTGCCAGCAGTCGTTTCCGGGGCGCCTCCTACGAGCAGTACTTC
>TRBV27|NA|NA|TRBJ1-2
CASRPGVGYGYTF
TGTGCCAGCAGGCCAGGGGTTGGCTATGGCTACACCTTC
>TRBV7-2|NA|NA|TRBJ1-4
CASSLGGGTNEKLFF
TGTGCCAGCAGCTTAGGGGGGGGAACTAATGAAAAACTGTTTTTT
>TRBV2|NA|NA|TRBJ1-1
CASRPQQMNTEAFF
TGTGCCAGCAGGCCGCAGCAAATGAACACTGAAGCTTTCTTT
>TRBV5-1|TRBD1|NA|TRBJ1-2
CASSMDTGGFGYTF
TGCGCCAGCAGCATGGATACAGGGGGCTTTGGCTACACCTTC
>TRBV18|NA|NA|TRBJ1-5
CASSPNHSNQPQHF
TGTGCCAGCTCACCCAACCATAGCAATCAGCCCCAGCATTTT
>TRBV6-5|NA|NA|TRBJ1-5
CASSYREGQPQHF
TGTGCCAGCAGTTACAGGGAGGGTCAGCCCCAGCATTTT
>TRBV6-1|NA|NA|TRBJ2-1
CASSPLGPHNEQFF
TGTGCCAGCAGCCCACTAGGGCCCCACAATGAGCAGTTCTTC
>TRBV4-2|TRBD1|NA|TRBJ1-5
CASSQDRGQGQPQHF
TGTGCCAGCAGCCAAGACAGGGGGCAGGGTCAGCCCCAGCATTTT
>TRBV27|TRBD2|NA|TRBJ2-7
CASSLSAGGIYEQYF
TGTGCCAGCAGTTTATCTGCGGGAGGGATATACGAGCAGTACTTC
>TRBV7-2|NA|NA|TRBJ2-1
CASSLGSSWNEQFF
TGTGCCAGCAGCTTAGGGTCCTCGTGGAATGAGCAGTTCTTC
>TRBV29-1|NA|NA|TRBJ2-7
CSVWGLGSYEQYF
TGCAGCGTTTGGGGACTCGGGTCTTACGAGCAGTACTTC
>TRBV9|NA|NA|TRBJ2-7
CASSVGVSSYEQYF
TGTGCCAGCAGCGTAGGGGTCAGCTCCTACGAGCAGTACTTC
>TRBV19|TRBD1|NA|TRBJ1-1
CASNFLSGGGTEAFF
TGTGCCAGTAACTTTCTGTCAGGGGGAGGAACTGAAGCTTTCTTT
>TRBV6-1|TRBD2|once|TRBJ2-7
CASARTSGGTYEQYF
TGTGCCAGCGCTCGGACTAGCGGGGGTACCTACGAGCAGTACTTC
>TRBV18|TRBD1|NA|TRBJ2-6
CASSPPGQRIAGANVLTF
TGTGCCAGCTCACCACCGGGACAGAGGATCGCTGGGGCCAACGTCCTGACTTTC
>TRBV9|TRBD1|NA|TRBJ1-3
CASSVGQGDGNTIYF
TGTGCCAGCAGCGTGGGACAGGGAGACGGAAACACCATATATTTT
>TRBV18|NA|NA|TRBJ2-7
CASSPQRSTGSYEQYF
TGTGCCAGCTCACCGCAAAGATCCACTGGGTCCTACGAGCAGTACTTC
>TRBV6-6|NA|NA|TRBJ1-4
CASSSHATNEKLFF
TGTGCCAGCAGTTCTCACGCAACTAATGAAAAACTGTTTTTT